These 2 T cell receptor beta chains came from one sample sequenced in a study of early T cells in non-severe SARS-CoV-2 infection. TCRdb processed the 5' RACE reads anew with MiXCR; each CDR3 protein has one entry. The sample lists some 30,000 distinct CDR3 sequences; roughly 7% were seen once. Input material: whole blood. These receptors were taken from an adult who was a healthcare worker with PCR-confirmed SARS-CoV-2 infection or an uninfected control (not recorded which).

This clonotype was recorded many times. This chain joins TRBV4-3 and TRBJ2-2; 7 nucleotides line up with TRBD1. The CDR3 is 17 residues long. Trimming at V came to 4 bases and at J to 3 bases, leaving 11 bases not matched to a gene. In germline, CDR1 is LGHNA, CDR2 YSLEER. This chain's CDR3 is CASSRAPTGDDTGELFF. The CDR3, as DNA: TGCGCCAGCAGCCGAGCCCCAACAGGGGACGACACCGGGGAGCTGTTTTTT.

This clonotype was seen ten or more times. The gene calls are TRBV6-1 and TRBJ1-4; D is uncertain. The CDR3 sequence is 14 residues long. Trimming stripped 6 bases from V and 5 bases from J, with 13 bases between. The germline V gene encodes CDR1 MNHNS and CDR2 SASEGT. CDR3 nucleotide sequence: TGTGCCAGCAGGGGATTCTGGAGAAATGAAAAACTGTTTTTT. This gives the protein CASRGFWRNEKLFF.